These T cell receptor beta chains were read from a single sample in a study of CD4+ T cells in melanoma. Only in-frame clones appear in the TCRdb table, and some are missing; sequencing was by immunoSEQ multiplex PCR. The table includes 140,000 or so clones, over 90% detected once. The receptors were sampled from a human donor with melanoma. Both conserved end residues are part of each CDR3. The order of the fields is V gene, J gene, clone size, D gene, CDR3 protein, CDR3 DNA. A D gene is named only where the DNA matches it firmly. Size values are once, few and many counts, or a class for expanded clones, and some rows have none.

V gene: TRBV9
J gene: TRBJ1-1
clone size: .
D gene: TRBD1
CDR3 protein: CASSYGTGNTEAFF
CDR3 DNA: TGTGCCAGCAGCTACGGGACAGGGAACACTGAAGCTTTCTTT

V gene: TRBV7-9
J gene: TRBJ2-7
clone size: .
D gene: .
CDR3 protein: CASSLLPPRPEQYF
CDR3 DNA: TGTGCCAGCAGCTTACTACCTCCACGGCCCGAGCAGTACTTC

V gene: TRBV30
J gene: TRBJ1-2
clone size: .
D gene: TRBD1
CDR3 protein: CAWSLTGGYGYTF
CDR3 DNA: TGTGCCTGGAGTTTGACAGGGGGTTATGGCTACACCTTC

V gene: TRBV13
J gene: TRBJ1-2
clone size: .
D gene: .
CDR3 protein: CASSRTVGVDGYTF
CDR3 DNA: TGTGCCAGCAGCCGGACAGTGGGAGTTGATGGCTACACCTTC

V gene: TRBV5-6
J gene: TRBJ1-6
clone size: .
D gene: .
CDR3 protein: CASSFGTETSSYNSPLHF
CDR3 DNA: TGTGCCAGCAGCTTCGGGACGGAGACCAGCTCCTATAATTCACCCCTCCACTTT

V gene: TRBV5-1
J gene: TRBJ2-7
clone size: .
D gene: .
CDR3 protein: CASSLAPYSPYEQYF
CDR3 DNA: TGCGCCAGCAGCTTGGCTCCGTACTCGCCCTACGAGCAGTACTTC

V gene: TRBV7-8
J gene: TRBJ1-1
clone size: .
D gene: .
CDR3 protein: CASRSVTYTEAFF
CDR3 DNA: TGTGCCAGCAGATCGGTAACGTACACTGAAGCTTTCTTT

V gene: TRBV9
J gene: TRBJ2-2
clone size: .
D gene: TRBD2
CDR3 protein: CASSVGLAGAHTGELFF
CDR3 DNA: TGTGCCAGCAGCGTGGGACTAGCGGGGGCCCACACCGGGGAGCTGTTTTTT

V gene: TRBV11-2
J gene: TRBJ1-3
clone size: .
D gene: .
CDR3 protein: CASSPPWGGGGNTIYF
CDR3 DNA: TGTGCCAGCAGCCCTCCCTGGGGGGGTGGTGGAAACACCATATATTTT

V gene: TRBV5-1
J gene: TRBJ2-1
clone size: .
D gene: .
CDR3 protein: CASSFMAGSYNEQFF
CDR3 DNA: TGCGCCAGCAGCTTTATGGCGGGCTCCTACAATGAGCAGTTCTTC

V gene: TRBV2
J gene: TRBJ1-1
clone size: .
D gene: .
CDR3 protein: CASRPTGGSTEAFF
CDR3 DNA: TGTGCCAGCAGGCCTACGGGGGGTAGCACTGAAGCTTTCTTT

V gene: TRBV7-9
J gene: TRBJ1-3
clone size: .
D gene: .
CDR3 protein: CASSFRLGAGNTIYF
CDR3 DNA: TGTGCCAGCAGCTTCCGACTGGGCGCTGGAAACACCATATATTTT

V gene: TRBV28
J gene: TRBJ1-1
clone size: .
D gene: .
CDR3 protein: CASSRNWNTEAFF
CDR3 DNA: TGTGCCAGCAGCAGAAACTGGAACACTGAAGCTTTCTTT

V gene: TRBV30
J gene: TRBJ2-2
clone size: .
D gene: TRBD1
CDR3 protein: CAWSGGTGGRELFF
CDR3 DNA: TGTGCCTGGAGTGGGGGGACAGGGGGACGGGAGCTGTTTTTT

V gene: TRBV29-1
J gene: TRBJ1-1
clone size: once
D gene: .
CDR3 protein: CSGGGSPTNTEAFF
CDR3 DNA: TGCAGTGGCGGGGGATCCCCTACGAACACTGAAGCTTTCTTT

V gene: TRBV7-6
J gene: TRBJ2-6
clone size: .
D gene: .
CDR3 protein: CASSLASGGASGANVLTF
CDR3 DNA: TGTGCCAGCAGCTTAGCCTCGGGGGGCGCCTCTGGGGCCAACGTCCTGACTTTC

V gene: TRBV30
J gene: TRBJ1-6
clone size: once
D gene: .
CDR3 protein: CAYISQGTLDPLHF
CDR3 DNA: TGTGCCTACATTTCCCAGGGAACTCTTGACCCCCTCCACTTT

V gene: TRBV9
J gene: TRBJ2-3
clone size: .
D gene: .
CDR3 protein: CASSVGGDLSNTQYF
CDR3 DNA: TGTGCCAGCAGCGTAGGTGGGGACCTATCCAATACGCAGTATTTT

V gene: TRBV5-4
J gene: TRBJ1-2
clone size: .
D gene: TRBD1
CDR3 protein: CASSPDRGINYGYTF
CDR3 DNA: TGTGCCAGCAGCCCAGACAGGGGGATTAACTATGGCTACACCTTC

V gene: TRBV6-1
J gene: TRBJ2-3
clone size: .
D gene: .
CDR3 protein: CASSELGSTDTQYF
CDR3 DNA: TGTGCCAGCAGTGAACTGGGGAGCACAGATACGCAGTATTTT

V gene: TRBV19
J gene: TRBJ1-1
clone size: .
D gene: .
CDR3 protein: CASSIGTRGSTEAFF
CDR3 DNA: TGTGCCAGTAGTATCGGCACCAGGGGATCGACTGAAGCTTTCTTT

V gene: TRBV7-4
J gene: TRBJ2-7
clone size: .
D gene: .
CDR3 protein: CASSLKFGGRSSYEQYF
CDR3 DNA: TGTGCCAGCAGCTTAAAATTTGGGGGCAGGAGCTCCTACGAGCAGTACTTC